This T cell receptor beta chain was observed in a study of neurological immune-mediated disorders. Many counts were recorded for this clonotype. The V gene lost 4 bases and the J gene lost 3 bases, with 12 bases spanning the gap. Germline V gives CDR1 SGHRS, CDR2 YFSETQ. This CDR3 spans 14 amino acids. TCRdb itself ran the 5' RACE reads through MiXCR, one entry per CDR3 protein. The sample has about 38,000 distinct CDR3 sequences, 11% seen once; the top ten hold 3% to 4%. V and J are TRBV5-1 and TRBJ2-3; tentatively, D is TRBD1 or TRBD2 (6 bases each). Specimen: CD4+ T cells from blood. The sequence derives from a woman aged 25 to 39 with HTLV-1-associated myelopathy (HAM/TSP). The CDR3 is CASSDGGPTDTQYF. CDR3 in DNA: TGCGCCAGCAGCGATGGGGGGCCTACAGATACGCAGTATTTT.